The T cell receptor beta chain described here comes from a study of T cell changes during pregnancy in multiple sclerosis. Profiled with immunoSEQ multiplex PCR; TCRdb holds only in-frame clones, not every one. The top ten hold over 15% of the sample, which has 15,000 or so clones, roughly 84% seen once. V was cut by 8 bases and J by 2 bases, with 11 bases left in between. Germline V gives CDR1 MNHEY, CDR2 SVGAGI. CDR3 size: 13 residues. The chain links TRBV6-5 to TRBJ2-3; D gene unclear. This material consisted of CD8+ T cells from peripheral blood mononuclear cells, taken in the third trimester of pregnancy. This receptor was taken from a female donor in good health, enrolled as a control in a pregnancy study. The CDR3 nucleotides read TGTGCCAGCGCCGGGTCCTACACAGATACGCAGTATTTT. Amino acid sequence: CASAGSYTDTQYF.